These 11 T cell receptor beta chains share one sample of origin, sequenced in a study of shared clonotypes between healthy human individuals. Clones were sequenced by immunoSEQ multiplex PCR, and TCRdb holds only the in-frame ones, with some missing. The profile covers 760,000 or so clones, with approximately 97% appearing a single time and about 0.25% taken by the ten largest. CD45RO-negative, CCR7-positively selected cells formed the naive CD8 fraction, excluding terminally differentiated effector memory CD45RA+ cells. Sequences were obtained from naive CD8+ T cells sorted from blood. The receptors stem from a man younger than 45 in good health.

The sample holds a few counts of this clone. V and J are TRBV18 and TRBJ2-1; 10 nucleotides match TRBD1. The CDR3 spans 15 residues. Germline CDR1 and CDR2: KGHSH and LQKENI. The trim removed 5 bases at V and 7 bases at J, leaving 8 bases unmatched. The CDR3 protein is CASSSRDRGTNEQFF. The CDR3 nucleotides read TGTGCCAGCTCAAGCCGGGACAGGGGAACTAATGAGCAGTTCTTC.

The chain links TRBV27 to TRBJ1-5, with 8 bases identical to TRBD1. CDR1 is MNHEY, CDR2 SMNVEV, per germline (reference sequence). The V gene end was trimmed by 4 bases and the J gene end by 2 bases; junction bases not matched to a gene: 1. The CDR3 has 14 amino acids. The CDR3 sequence is CASSSDRGNQPQHF. The CDR3 nucleotides read TGTGCCAGCAGTTCGGACAGGGGCAATCAGCCCCAGCATTTT.

This chain joins TRBV25-1 and TRBJ2-5, with D tentatively TRBD1 (6 bases). The CDR3 consists of 12 residues. The germline V gene has CDR1 MGHDK and CDR2 SYGVNS. Trimming pared 7 bases from V and 2 bases from J, leaving 8 bases between. The CDR3 nucleotides are TGTGCCAGCAAGCAGGGGCAAGAGACCCAGTACTTC. It codes for CASKQGQETQYF.

This clone occurred once. The CDR3, as DNA: TGTGCCAGCACCTCCGACGGTCCAGGCACCGGGGAGCTGTTTTTT. Its protein product is CASTSDGPGTGELFF. V is TRBV7-2 and J is TRBJ2-2; D uncertain. CDR1 and CDR2 from the germline V gene are SGHTA and FQGNSA. The germline V and J ends were trimmed by 7 bases and 4 bases, with 16 bases remaining between them. The CDR3 consists of 15 residues.

The chain carries TRBV2 and TRBJ1-1; TRBD1 matches at 7 bases. The CDR3 runs 13 residues. Germline V gene lookup returns CDR1 SNHLY and CDR2 FYNNEI. V shed 4 bases, J shed 4 bases, and the junction held 3 bases outside the gene matches. The CDR3 coding sequence is TGTGCCAGCAGTGGTTCAGGGGGCACTGAAGCTTTCTTT. This sequence encodes CASSGSGGTEAFF. The full variable domain, completed using reference TRBV2 and TRBJ1-1, is EPEVTQTPSHQVTQMGQEVILRCVPISNHLYFYWYRQILGQKVEFLVSFYNNEISEKSEIFDDQFSVERPDGSNFTLKIRSTKLEDSAMYFCASSGSGGTEAFFGQGTRLTVV.

This rearrangement joins TRBV6-5 to TRBJ2-7; D remains ambiguous. Germline lookup yields CDR1 MNHEY and CDR2 SVGAGI. The ends were cut back, 2 bases at V and 2 bases at J, with 7 bases in the middle. This CDR3 spans 13 amino acids. The CDR3 reads CASSYVQAYEQYF. The CDR3 bases are TGTGCCAGCAGTTACGTCCAGGCCTACGAGCAGTACTTC.

This chain uses TRBV6-6 with TRBJ1-3, with 8 bases fitting TRBD1. The CDR3 extends over 15 amino acids. The V gene's germline CDR1 is MNHNY and CDR2 SVGAGI (reference sequence). The J segment lost 8 bases and the V segment lost 7 bases, leaving 13 bases of the junction unmatched. The CDR3 DNA reads TGTGCCAGCAAACGCCAGGGGGCGAAATTGGACACCATATATTTT. This sequence encodes CASKRQGAKLDTIYF.

The rearrangement uses TRBV2 and TRBJ2-1; D is undetermined. CDR1 and CDR2 (germline): SNHLY, FYNNEI. V lost 1 base, J lost 6 bases, and 16 bases lay in between. The CDR3 length is 16 residues. The CDR3 DNA sequence: TGTGCCAGCAGTGAAGGGGTGGGTAGAGCTCGCAATGAGCAGTTCTTC. It is translated as CASSEGVGRARNEQFF.

The gene calls are TRBV4-1 and TRBJ2-1, with 8 bases lining up with TRBD2. Trimming removed 5 bases from V and 0 bases from J; junction bases left unmatched: 9. Germline CDR1 reads MGHRA; CDR2 reads YSYEKL. This CDR3 spans 17 amino acids. CDR3 loop: CASSSLLAGDSYNEQFF. The CDR3 DNA sequence: TGCGCCAGCAGCTCCCTTCTAGCGGGTGACTCCTACAATGAGCAGTTCTTC.

This chain connects TRBV13 to TRBJ2-5; the D is unclear. V lost 2 bases to trimming and J lost 2 bases, with 6 bases between them. The CDR3 is 13 amino acids. Germline V lookup: CDR1 PRHDT, CDR2 FYEKMQ (reference sequence). The CDR3 sequence: CASSLKEQETQYF. The DNA for the CDR3 is TGTGCCAGCAGCTTAAAAGAACAAGAGACCCAGTACTTC.

A few counts support this clone. This rearrangement joins TRBV9 to TRBJ2-1; 8 nucleotides match TRBD2. Germline CDR1 and CDR2: SGDLS and YYNGEE. Trimming at V came to 0 bases and at J to 5 bases, leaving 1 base not matched to a gene. The CDR3 spans 14 residues. CDR3 residues: CASSVGGGNNEQFF. The CDR3, as DNA: TGTGCCAGCAGCGTAGGCGGGGGGAACAATGAGCAGTTCTTC. The complete variable domain, with remaining parts taken from reference TRBV9 and TRBJ2-1, reads DSGVTQTPKHLITATGQRVTLRCSPRSGDLSVYWYQQSLDQGLQFLIQYYNGEERAKGNILERFSAQQFPDLHSELNLSSLELGDSALYFCASSVGGGNNEQFFGPGTRLTVL.